These T cell receptor beta chains were read from a single sample in a study of T-cell reconstitution after alpha-beta-depleted transplantation in children. TCRdb used MiXCR to reprocess the PCR reads, holding one entry per CDR3 protein. Altogether some 95,000 distinct CDR3 sequences are present, less than 25% being singletons, with the ten largest covering 20% to 25%. This material consisted of PBMCs, taken before TCRalphabeta/CD19-depleted stem cell transplant. The receptor source for this set is a boy aged 2 to 9 with acute lymphoblastic leukemia, due to receive a stem cell transplant. The CDR3 runs from the conserved cysteine through the conserved F or W. Each record gives: CDR3 protein, CDR3 DNA, clone size, J gene, D gene, V gene. D genes are given only for firm matches. Expanded clones get a size class; other rows say once, few or many, or leave the size out.

CDR3 protein: CASSLPRRTDTQYF
CDR3 DNA: TGTGCCAGCAGCTTACCGCGGAGGACAGATACGCAGTATTTT
clone size: few
J gene: TRBJ2-3
D gene: -
V gene: TRBV5-6

CDR3 protein: CASSSGTGYTF
CDR3 DNA: TGTGCCAGCAGTTCAGGAACCGGCTACACCTTC
clone size: many
J gene: TRBJ1-2
D gene: -
V gene: TRBV12-3/TRBV12-4

CDR3 protein: CASNPGVSGGYNEQFF
CDR3 DNA: TGTGCCAGCAACCCCGGAGTGAGCGGAGGGTACAATGAGCAGTTCTTC
clone size: many
J gene: TRBJ2-1
D gene: -
V gene: TRBV5-5

CDR3 protein: CASSDISSDTQYF
CDR3 DNA: TGTGCCAGCAGTGATATCAGTAGTGATACGCAGTATTTT
clone size: few
J gene: TRBJ2-3
D gene: -
V gene: TRBV6-1

CDR3 protein: CASSWTASPVPYEQYF
CDR3 DNA: TGCGCCAGCAGCTGGACAGCCTCCCCGGTCCCTTACGAGCAGTACTTC
clone size: -
J gene: TRBJ2-7
D gene: -
V gene: TRBV5-1

CDR3 protein: CASSTGVSYNEQFF
CDR3 DNA: TGTGCCAGCAGTACAGGGGTCTCCTACAATGAGCAGTTCTTC
clone size: few
J gene: TRBJ2-1
D gene: TRBD1
V gene: TRBV12-3/TRBV12-4

CDR3 protein: CASISQLADTTDTQYF
CDR3 DNA: TGTGCCAGCATATCCCAACTAGCGGATACCACAGATACGCAGTATTTT
clone size: many
J gene: TRBJ2-3
D gene: TRBD2
V gene: TRBV2

CDR3 protein: CASSHWRRGLRSTDTQYF
CDR3 DNA: TGTGCCAGCAGCCACTGGCGGAGGGGCCTTAGAAGCACAGATACGCAGTATTTT
clone size: -
J gene: TRBJ2-3
D gene: -
V gene: TRBV3-1

CDR3 protein: CASSQYDTGELFF
CDR3 DNA: TGTGCCAGCAGCCAATACGACACCGGGGAGCTGTTTTTT
clone size: few
J gene: TRBJ2-2
D gene: -
V gene: TRBV16

CDR3 protein: CASKVRTGTYEQYF
CDR3 DNA: TGTGCCAGCAAAGTCAGGACAGGGACCTACGAGCAGTACTTC
clone size: -
J gene: TRBJ2-7
D gene: TRBD1
V gene: TRBV27

CDR3 protein: CASSPPWELRSYNEQFF
CDR3 DNA: TGTGCCAGCAGTCCTCCCTGGGAGCTGCGCTCCTACAATGAGCAGTTCTTC
clone size: few
J gene: TRBJ2-1
D gene: -
V gene: TRBV12-3/TRBV12-4

CDR3 protein: CASSSLAESTDTQYF
CDR3 DNA: TGCGCCAGCAGCTCATTAGCGGAGAGCACAGATACGCAGTATTTT
clone size: many
J gene: TRBJ2-3
D gene: -
V gene: TRBV5-1

CDR3 protein: CASSPGSIMNTEAFF
CDR3 DNA: TGTGCCAGCAGTCCGGGATCCATCATGAACACTGAAGCTTTCTTT
clone size: -
J gene: TRBJ1-1
D gene: -
V gene: TRBV12-3/TRBV12-4

CDR3 protein: CASSGERDSSLEQYF
CDR3 DNA: TGTGCCAGCAGCGGTGAACGGGACTCTTCTCTCGAGCAGTACTTC
clone size: few
J gene: TRBJ2-7
D gene: -
V gene: TRBV7-9

CDR3 protein: CSVVSSVDEQFF
CDR3 DNA: TGCAGCGTTGTTTCTAGCGTGGATGAGCAGTTCTTC
clone size: many
J gene: TRBJ2-1
D gene: -
V gene: TRBV29-1

CDR3 protein: CASSPGPVVFF
CDR3 DNA: TGTGCCAGCAGTCCCGGGCCAGTTGTGTTCTTC
clone size: few
J gene: TRBJ2-1
D gene: -
V gene: TRBV12-3/TRBV12-4

CDR3 protein: CASSVGAGGNVGELFF
CDR3 DNA: TGTGCCAGCAGCGTAGGGGCAGGGGGCAATGTCGGGGAGCTGTTTTTT
clone size: -
J gene: TRBJ2-2
D gene: TRBD1
V gene: TRBV9

CDR3 protein: CASSGGIASGQFF
CDR3 DNA: TGCGCCAGCAGCGGAGGGATCGCAAGCGGGCAGTTCTTC
clone size: many
J gene: TRBJ2-1
D gene: -
V gene: TRBV5-1

CDR3 protein: CASRIGYGTGMNSPLHF
CDR3 DNA: TGTGCCAGCCGGATTGGGTACGGGACAGGGATGAATTCACCCCTCCACTTT
clone size: -
J gene: TRBJ1-6
D gene: TRBD1
V gene: TRBV28

CDR3 protein: CASSSEPQDFTGELFF
CDR3 DNA: TGTGCCAGCAGCTCGGAACCACAGGATTTTACGGGGGAGCTGTTTTTT
clone size: -
J gene: TRBJ2-2
D gene: -
V gene: TRBV5-6

CDR3 protein: CSGGQGIYEQYF
CDR3 DNA: TGCAGCGGGGGACAGGGGATCTACGAGCAGTACTTC
clone size: many
J gene: TRBJ2-7
D gene: TRBD1
V gene: TRBV29-1

CDR3 protein: CSVSGTDTQYF
CDR3 DNA: TGCAGTGTCAGCGGCACAGATACGCAGTATTTT
clone size: few
J gene: TRBJ2-3
D gene: -
V gene: TRBV20-1

CDR3 protein: CASSSRAGRDEQFF
CDR3 DNA: TGTGCCAGCAGCTCCCGGGCCGGGAGGGATGAGCAGTTCTTC
clone size: -
J gene: TRBJ2-1
D gene: TRBD2
V gene: TRBV7-2

CDR3 protein: CAISPGLFEANSEAFF
CDR3 DNA: TGTGCCATCAGCCCCGGGCTCTTTGAAGCGAACTCTGAAGCTTTCTTT
clone size: -
J gene: TRBJ1-1
D gene: -
V gene: TRBV7-9

CDR3 protein: CASSLRPGKSTGELFF
CDR3 DNA: TGTGCCAGCAGCTTACGGCCGGGGAAGAGCACCGGGGAGCTGTTTTTT
clone size: many
J gene: TRBJ2-2
D gene: -
V gene: TRBV7-6

CDR3 protein: CASSLGERREETQYF
CDR3 DNA: TGTGCCAGCAGTTTAGGGGAGAGGCGGGAGGAGACCCAGTACTTC
clone size: -
J gene: TRBJ2-5
D gene: TRBD2
V gene: TRBV27

CDR3 protein: CASRAASRDLTRGYTF
CDR3 DNA: TGTGCCAGCAGAGCCGCCTCGCGGGACCTGACGCGTGGCTACACCTTC
clone size: few
J gene: TRBJ1-2
D gene: -
V gene: TRBV28

CDR3 protein: CSARDRGSGDSPRNEQFF
CDR3 DNA: TGCAGTGCTAGAGATCGTGGGTCGGGGGACTCCCCTCGTAATGAGCAGTTCTTC
clone size: medium-sized
J gene: TRBJ2-1
D gene: -
V gene: TRBV20-1

CDR3 protein: CSARAVGGGFF
CDR3 DNA: TGCAGTGCTAGGGCGGTGGGAGGAGGGTTCTTC
clone size: few
J gene: TRBJ2-1
D gene: -
V gene: TRBV20-1

CDR3 protein: CSVEPRDRGYNEQFF
CDR3 DNA: TGCAGCGTTGAACCCCGGGACAGGGGTTACAATGAGCAGTTCTTC
clone size: -
J gene: TRBJ2-1
D gene: TRBD1
V gene: TRBV29-1

CDR3 protein: CASKVGASDTGELFF
CDR3 DNA: TGTGCCAGCAAGGTCGGTGCGTCCGACACCGGGGAGCTGTTTTTT
clone size: -
J gene: TRBJ2-2
D gene: -
V gene: TRBV5-5

CDR3 protein: CASSLGGSNEQFF
CDR3 DNA: TGCGCCAGCAGCTTGGGCGGCTCCAATGAGCAGTTCTTC
clone size: few
J gene: TRBJ2-1
D gene: -
V gene: TRBV5-1

CDR3 protein: CASKGTGAGRETQYF
CDR3 DNA: TGTGCCAGCAAGGGAACAGGGGCGGGGAGGGAGACCCAGTACTTC
clone size: -
J gene: TRBJ2-5
D gene: -
V gene: TRBV6-1

CDR3 protein: CASSLDVGVYTIYF
CDR3 DNA: TGCGCCAGCAGCTTGGACGTTGGGGTATACACCATATATTTT
clone size: -
J gene: TRBJ1-3
D gene: -
V gene: TRBV5-1

CDR3 protein: CASTTRRSMNTEAFF
CDR3 DNA: TGTGCCAGCACCACCAGGCGAAGCATGAACACTGAAGCTTTCTTT
clone size: -
J gene: TRBJ1-1
D gene: -
V gene: TRBV5-4

CDR3 protein: CASSQEVAGVDEQFF
CDR3 DNA: TGCGCCAGCAGCCAAGAAGTGGCGGGAGTAGATGAGCAGTTCTTC
clone size: few
J gene: TRBJ2-1
D gene: TRBD2
V gene: TRBV4-3

CDR3 protein: CASSQEVAVRYEQYF
CDR3 DNA: TGCGCCAGCAGCCAAGAAGTGGCGGTAAGGTACGAGCAGTACTTC
clone size: -
J gene: TRBJ2-7
D gene: -
V gene: TRBV4-1

CDR3 protein: CASSTPRRGNEQFF
CDR3 DNA: TGTGCCAGCAGTACCCCTAGGAGGGGCAATGAGCAGTTCTTC
clone size: -
J gene: TRBJ2-1
D gene: -
V gene: TRBV12-3/TRBV12-4

CDR3 protein: CASSFNLGNQPQHF
CDR3 DNA: TGTGCCAGCAGCTTTAATCTGGGGAATCAGCCCCAGCATTTT
clone size: -
J gene: TRBJ1-5
D gene: -
V gene: TRBV5-6

CDR3 protein: CATRGPLAGRTDTQYF
CDR3 DNA: TGTGCCACCAGGGGCCCCCTAGCGGGACGCACAGATACGCAGTATTTT
clone size: many
J gene: TRBJ2-3
D gene: TRBD2
V gene: TRBV15

CDR3 protein: CSARDQSLAGGPRETQYF
CDR3 DNA: TGCAGTGCTAGAGATCAGTCGCTAGCGGGAGGTCCGAGGGAGACCCAGTACTTC
clone size: few
J gene: TRBJ2-5
D gene: TRBD2
V gene: TRBV20-1

CDR3 protein: CASSRTGSSYEQYF
CDR3 DNA: TGTGCCAGCTCTAGGACGGGGAGCTCCTACGAGCAGTACTTC
clone size: few
J gene: TRBJ2-7
D gene: -
V gene: TRBV7-2